The TCR beta chain described here comes from a study of CXCR3-negative and CXCR3-positive naive CD8 T cells. Details on this clonotype: Its antigen is not known.

Libraries of TRB cDNA were made by 5' RACE and carried UMIs. Reanalyzing the 5' RACE reads, TCRdb keeps one entry per CDR3 protein, without DNA. This repertoire includes tens of thousands of distinct CDR3 sequences. Each CD8+ T cell subset was sorted in triplicate, under 350,000 cells each. General observations from the study: High diversity, comparable across both naive subsets, contrasted with much lower diversity in memory CD8+ cells. TCR interaction strength was inferred from TRB CDR3 physicochemistry, as CD5 matched across naive subsets. TRB CDR3s were more hydrophobic in CXCR3-positive than in CXCR3-negative naive cells.

The TCR originated in a human donor in good health. Some clones in this sample may be carry-over from other donors' samples. The sequencing input was naive CXCR3- CD8+ T cells from blood. Specified subset: CD45RO-CCR7+CD27+CD95- naive CD8+ T cells lacking CXCR3 (TNR3-).

The CDR3 spells CASSQDRRGTSTDTQYF. The rearrangement uses TRBV14 and TRBJ2-3; lacking DNA, the TRBD1 call made by TCRdb goes unchecked. CDR3 length equals 17 residues. Germline V gives CDR1 SGHDN, CDR2 FVKESK.